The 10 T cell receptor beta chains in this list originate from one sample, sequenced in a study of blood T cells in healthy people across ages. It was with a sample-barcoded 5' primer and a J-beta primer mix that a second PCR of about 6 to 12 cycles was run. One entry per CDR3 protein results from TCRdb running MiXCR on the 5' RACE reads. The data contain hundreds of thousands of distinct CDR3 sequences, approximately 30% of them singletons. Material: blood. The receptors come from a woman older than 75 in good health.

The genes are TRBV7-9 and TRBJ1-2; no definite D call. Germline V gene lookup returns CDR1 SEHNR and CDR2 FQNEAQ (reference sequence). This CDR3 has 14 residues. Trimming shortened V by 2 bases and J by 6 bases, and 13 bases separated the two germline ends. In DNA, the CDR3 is TGTGCCAGCAGCTTAATTTGGACGGAAAATGGCTACACCTTC. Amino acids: CASSLIWTENGYTF.

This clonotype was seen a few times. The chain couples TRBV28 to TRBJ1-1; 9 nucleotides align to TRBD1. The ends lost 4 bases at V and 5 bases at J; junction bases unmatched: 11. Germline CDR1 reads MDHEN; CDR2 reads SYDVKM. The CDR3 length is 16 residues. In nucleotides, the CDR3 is TGTGCCAGCAGTTCACCCTATACAGGGGGCGAAACTGAAGCTTTCTTT. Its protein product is CASSSPYTGGETEAFF.

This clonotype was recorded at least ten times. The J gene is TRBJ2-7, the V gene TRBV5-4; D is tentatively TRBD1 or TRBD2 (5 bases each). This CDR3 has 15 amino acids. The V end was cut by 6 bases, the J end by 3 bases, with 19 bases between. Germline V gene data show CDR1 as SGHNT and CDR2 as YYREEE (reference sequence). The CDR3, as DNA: TGTGCCAGCACCGAGGATCCGGGACGCTTCTACGAGCAGTACTTC. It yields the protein CASTEDPGRFYEQYF.

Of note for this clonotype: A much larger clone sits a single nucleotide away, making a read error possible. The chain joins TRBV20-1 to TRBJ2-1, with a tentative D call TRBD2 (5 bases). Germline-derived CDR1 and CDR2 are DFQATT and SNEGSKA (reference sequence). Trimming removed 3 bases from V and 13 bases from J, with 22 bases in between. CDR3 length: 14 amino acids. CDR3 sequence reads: CSASSASPQETQFF. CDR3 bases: TGCAGTGCTAGTTCGGCTAGCCCGCAAGAGACCCAGTTCTTC.

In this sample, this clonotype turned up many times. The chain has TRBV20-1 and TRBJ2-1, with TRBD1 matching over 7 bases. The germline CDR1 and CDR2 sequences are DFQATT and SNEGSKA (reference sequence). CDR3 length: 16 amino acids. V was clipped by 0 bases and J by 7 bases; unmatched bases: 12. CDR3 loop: CSARDDDRAYRNEQFF. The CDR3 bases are TGCAGTGCTAGAGATGACGACAGGGCATATCGGAATGAGCAGTTCTTC.

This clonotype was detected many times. The CDR3 nucleotides are TGTGCCAGCAGCTTAGGCAGGACCAATCAGCCCCAGCATTTT. This translates into CASSLGRTNQPQHF. The chain carries TRBV9 and TRBJ1-5; D is ambiguous. Deletions cut 4 bases from V and 3 bases from J, with 11 bases between. There are 14 residues in the CDR3. The germline CDR1 and CDR2 sequences are SGDLS and YYNGEE.

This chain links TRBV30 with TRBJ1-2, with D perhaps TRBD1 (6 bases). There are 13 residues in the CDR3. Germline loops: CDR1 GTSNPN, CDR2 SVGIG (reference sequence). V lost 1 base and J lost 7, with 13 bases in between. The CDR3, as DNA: TGTGCCTGGAGTGCATCAGGGGCGGGTGGCTACACCTTC. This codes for CAWSASGAGGYTF.

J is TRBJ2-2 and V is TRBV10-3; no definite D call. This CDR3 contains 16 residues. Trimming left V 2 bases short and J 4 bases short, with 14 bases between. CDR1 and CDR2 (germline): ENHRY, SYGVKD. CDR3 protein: CAISEPAGSSTGELFF. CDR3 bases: TGTGCCATCAGTGAGCCAGCCGGAAGCAGCACCGGGGAGCTGTTTTTT.

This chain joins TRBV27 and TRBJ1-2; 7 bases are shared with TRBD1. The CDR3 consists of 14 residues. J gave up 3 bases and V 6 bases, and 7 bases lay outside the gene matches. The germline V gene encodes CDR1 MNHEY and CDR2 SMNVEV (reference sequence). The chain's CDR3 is CASSRIGTDYGYTF. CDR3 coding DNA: TGTGCCAGCAGCCGAATCGGGACAGACTATGGCTACACCTTC.

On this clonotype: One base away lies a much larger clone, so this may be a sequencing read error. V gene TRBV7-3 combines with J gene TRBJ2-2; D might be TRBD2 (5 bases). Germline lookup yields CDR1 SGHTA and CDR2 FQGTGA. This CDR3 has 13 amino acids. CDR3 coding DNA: TGTGCCAGCAGCTTCACTAGAACCGGGGAGCGGTTTTTT. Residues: CASSFTRTGERFF.